These T cell receptor beta chains were read from a single sample in a study of blood T cell repertoires in COVID-19. TCRdb keeps only in-frame clones here, not all; method: immunoSEQ multiplex PCR. The repertoire holds over 200,000 clones, with about 90% as singletons. Input material: peripheral blood. All receptors derive from a man aged 35-49 years with active or convalescent COVID-19. The CDR3 runs from the conserved cysteine through the conserved F or W. The D gene is left open where the match is weak. Clone sizes are given selectively: once, few, many, or a class where the clone is expanded.

d_gene: -; abundance: -; j_gene: TRBJ1-1; v_gene: TRBV7-3; CDR3aa: CASSTYRNTEAFF; CDR3nt: TGTGCCAGCAGCACCTACAGGAACACTGAAGCTTTCTTT
d_gene: TRBD1; abundance: few; j_gene: TRBJ1-1; v_gene: TRBV19; CDR3aa: CASGTGRLAFF; CDR3nt: TGTGCCAGTGGGACAGGGCGGCTGGCTTTCTTT
d_gene: TRBD1; abundance: -; j_gene: TRBJ1-5; v_gene: TRBV18; CDR3aa: CASSPGTGGQPQHF; CDR3nt: TGTGCCAGCTCACCAGGGACAGGGGGGCAGCCCCAGCATTTT
d_gene: TRBD1; abundance: -; j_gene: TRBJ2-3; v_gene: TRBV6-1; CDR3aa: CASSERTGGYTDTQYF; CDR3nt: TGTGCCAGCAGTGAGAGGACAGGGGGCTACACAGATACGCAGTATTTT
d_gene: TRBD1; abundance: few; j_gene: TRBJ2-7; v_gene: TRBV5-1; CDR3aa: CASSLASGTGTYEQYF; CDR3nt: TGCGCCAGCAGCTTGGCCAGCGGGACAGGGACCTACGAGCAGTACTTC
d_gene: -; abundance: -; j_gene: TRBJ1-2; v_gene: TRBV10-3; CDR3aa: CAISESKMGAMTGGYTF; CDR3nt: TGTGCCATCAGTGAGTCGAAAATGGGGGCAATGACGGGTGGCTACACCTTC
d_gene: TRBD1; abundance: -; j_gene: TRBJ1-1; v_gene: TRBV5-1; CDR3aa: CASSQQGYTEAFF; CDR3nt: TGCGCCAGCAGCCAACAGGGGTACACTGAAGCTTTCTTT
d_gene: TRBD1; abundance: -; j_gene: TRBJ1-1; v_gene: TRBV10-3; CDR3aa: CAIGPRQGANTEAFF; CDR3nt: TGTGCCATCGGACCCCGACAGGGGGCGAACACTGAAGCTTTCTTT
d_gene: TRBD2; abundance: -; j_gene: TRBJ2-2; v_gene: TRBV5-1; CDR3aa: CASSWEAGTSGELFF; CDR3nt: TGCGCCAGCAGCTGGGAGGCCGGGACTAGCGGGGAGCTGTTTTTT
d_gene: -; abundance: -; j_gene: TRBJ1-5; v_gene: TRBV24-1; CDR3aa: CATSEFGSNQPQHF; CDR3nt: TGTGCCACCAGTGAGTTTGGCAGCAATCAGCCCCAGCATTTT
d_gene: TRBD1; abundance: -; j_gene: TRBJ1-5; v_gene: TRBV28; CDR3aa: CASSLPGQSNQPQHF; CDR3nt: TGTGCCAGCAGTTTACCGGGACAGAGTAATCAGCCCCAGCATTTT
d_gene: -; abundance: -; j_gene: TRBJ1-2; v_gene: TRBV9; CDR3aa: CASSPQSLQGYTF; CDR3nt: TGTGCCAGCAGCCCCCAATCGTTACAGGGCTACACCTTC
d_gene: TRBD1; abundance: -; j_gene: TRBJ2-7; v_gene: TRBV27; CDR3aa: CASSIRGTYEQYF; CDR3nt: TGTGCCAGCAGTATCAGGGGGACCTACGAGCAGTACTTC
d_gene: -; abundance: -; j_gene: TRBJ1-1; v_gene: TRBV4-1; CDR3aa: CASSHIVGGLTEAFF; CDR3nt: TGCGCCAGCAGCCATATCGTAGGCGGGTTAACTGAAGCTTTCTTT
d_gene: -; abundance: -; j_gene: TRBJ1-2; v_gene: TRBV11-2; CDR3aa: CASSLFRDTDYGYTF; CDR3nt: TGTGCCAGCAGCTTATTCCGGGACACCGACTATGGCTACACCTTC
d_gene: -; abundance: -; j_gene: TRBJ1-6; v_gene: TRBV6-5; CDR3aa: CASSYGGESLHF; CDR3nt: TGTGCCAGCAGTTATGGTGGGGAGTCCCTCCACTTT
d_gene: -; abundance: -; j_gene: TRBJ2-2; v_gene: TRBV28; CDR3aa: CASSWAGNTGELFF; CDR3nt: TGTGCCAGCAGTTGGGCAGGGAACACCGGGGAGCTGTTTTTT
d_gene: TRBD2; abundance: -; j_gene: TRBJ2-7; v_gene: TRBV30; CDR3aa: CAWGLGGGEQYF; CDR3nt: TGTGCCTGGGGACTGGGCGGGGGCGAGCAGTACTTC
d_gene: TRBD1; abundance: once; j_gene: TRBJ1-1; v_gene: TRBV27; CDR3aa: CASRRQGTNTEAFF; CDR3nt: TGTGCCAGCAGGCGACAGGGAACGAACACTGAAGCTTTCTTT
d_gene: TRBD1; abundance: -; j_gene: TRBJ2-6; v_gene: TRBV9; CDR3aa: CASSDSGQGALGANVLTF; CDR3nt: TGTGCCAGCAGCGATTCGGGACAGGGGGCGCTTGGGGCCAACGTCCTGACTTTC
d_gene: TRBD2; abundance: -; j_gene: TRBJ2-5; v_gene: TRBV3-1/TRBV3-2; CDR3aa: CASSRPSPAGGPRYF; CDR3nt: TGTGCCAGCAGCCGACCAAGTCCAGCGGGAGGGCCTCGATACTTC
d_gene: TRBD2; abundance: -; j_gene: TRBJ2-1; v_gene: TRBV6-5; CDR3aa: CASSIAGGRSEQFF; CDR3nt: TGTGCCAGCAGCATAGCGGGGGGGCGGAGTGAGCAGTTCTTC